This T cell receptor beta chain was obtained from a study of blood T cell repertoires in COVID-19. V was cut by 6 bases and J by 4 bases, with 12 bases left in between. Germline lookup yields CDR1 MDHEN and CDR2 SYDVKM. This CDR3 has 13 residues. Sequencing used immunoSEQ multiplex PCR; TCRdb keeps in-frame clones, though not all of them. The sample includes 250,000 to 300,000 clones, 80% to 90% of them seen just once. This chain uses TRBV28 with TRBJ1-1; possible D gene TRBD1, 6 bases. The sequenced sample consisted of peripheral blood. The receptor's source is a woman aged 70-85 years with COVID-19, enrolled during active disease. CDR3 residues: CASRTGLSTEAFF. DNA for the CDR3: TGTGCCAGCAGAACAGGGTTGAGCACTGAAGCTTTCTTT.